This entry lists 27 T cell receptor beta chains sequenced from one sample in a study of sequential checkpoint blockade in melanoma (dated by TCRdb to the late 2010s). Sample treatment or condition, as interpreted from the label and publication: randomized to nivolumab then ipilimumab (arm A) or the reverse (arm B). The library was prepared using the immunoSEQ multiplex PCR assay. TCRdb provides this immuneACCESS table in a form limited to in-frame rearrangements. Some clones are lacking; in checked studies, under half of them reflect an unresolved V gene, and why the rest are absent is not known. The sample data list 35,000 to 40,000 clones, and approximately 30% of these were observed just once. 1.5% to 2% of the sample comes from the top ten. The input for sequencing was tumor tissue (inferred from file names), taken from a patient given nivolumab and ipilimumab in sequence. The receptor source for this set is a human donor with melanoma.

This clone appeared a single time. J is TRBJ2-1 and V is TRBV25-1; D is unresolved. The CDR3 is made up of 18 amino acids. The V and J ends lost 2 bases and 3 bases respectively, with 20 bases between them. The germline CDR1 and CDR2 sequences are MGHDK and SYGVNS. The CDR3 DNA reads as TGTGCCAGCAGTGAAGGTGTCGCATCGGGTCGTAACTACAATGAGCAGTTCTTC. Translating it yields CASSEGVASGRNYNEQFF.

This clone was seen only a few times. The chain couples TRBV28 to TRBJ1-2; TRBD1 is a possible D gene (5 bases). V was trimmed by 8 bases and J by 4 bases, leaving 20 bases between them. The germline CDR1 and CDR2 sequences are MDHEN and SYDVKM. The CDR3 runs 15 residues. CDR3 nucleotides: TGTGCCAGCGTGGGGGGGTATGGGGCTGGCTATGGCTACACCTTC. It encodes CASVGGYGAGYGYTF.

CDR3 sequence reads: CASISTNLDKGNQPQHF. In DNA, the CDR3 is TGCGCCAGCATTTCCACCAACCTGGATAAGGGCAATCAGCCCCAGCATTTT. The V and J genes are TRBV10-2 and TRBJ1-5; D gene ambiguous. The CDR3 loop spans 17 amino acids. Germline V gene sequence: CDR1 WSHSY, CDR2 SAAADI. Trimming removed 7 bases from V and 2 bases from J, with 21 bases in between.

V usage is TRBV25-1 and J usage is TRBJ2-3; 7 nucleotides align to TRBD1. Germline V lookup: CDR1 MGHDK, CDR2 SYGVNS. The junction had 6 bases not matched to a gene; V was cut back by 7 bases and J by 2 bases. The CDR3 consists of 14 residues. The CDR3: CASTRQGITDTQYF. Here the CDR3 DNA reads TGTGCCAGCACCAGACAGGGAATCACAGATACGCAGTATTTT.

Written as DNA, the CDR3 is TGTGCCAGCAGCCAAAACCCCACAGAGCGGGAGTTTTATGAGCAGTTCTTC. The encoded protein is CASSQNPTEREFYEQFF. The chain combines TRBV9 with TRBJ2-1; 8 bases are a match to TRBD2. The CDR3 totals 17 residues. Germline V gives CDR1 SGDLS, CDR2 YYNGEE. The V segment lost 4 bases and the J segment 8 bases; nucleotides outside the gene matches: 17.

This clone was observed at least ten times. The chain recombines TRBV11-3 with TRBJ1-1, with D possibly TRBD1 on 5 matching bases. The germline V gene encodes CDR1 SGHNT and CDR2 YENEEA. CDR3 length: 14 residues. Trimming pared 5 bases from V and 6 bases from J, leaving 16 bases between. The CDR3 here is CASSPNTGLSEAFF. DNA of the CDR3: TGTGCCAGCAGCCCCAACACAGGACTCTCTGAAGCTTTCTTT.

The chain is built from TRBV29-1 and TRBJ1-5; D may be TRBD1 (5 bases). V lost 4 bases, J lost 4 bases, and 11 bases lay in between. Germline lookup yields CDR1 SQVTM and CDR2 ANQGSEA. There are 13 residues in the CDR3. CDR3: CSVVQAGNQPQHF. In DNA, the CDR3 is TGCAGCGTTGTTCAGGCAGGGAATCAGCCCCAGCATTTT.

The V and J genes are TRBV18 and TRBJ1-1; the D gene is possibly TRBD1 (6 bases). V was pared by 3 bases and J by 1 base, with 9 bases between. Germline V gene lookup returns CDR1 KGHSH and CDR2 LQKENI. The CDR3 consists of 14 residues. The DNA for the CDR3 is TGTGCCAGCTCACCCTTGGACAGGAACACTGAAGCTTTCTTT. Protein sequence: CASSPLDRNTEAFF.

A few counts support this clone. V gene TRBV6-8 combines with J gene TRBJ2-7; 10 bases fit TRBD1. Germline V lookup: CDR1 MNHGY, CDR2 SAAAGT. The CDR3 contains 15 residues. V dropped 7 bases and J dropped 2; count of bases not matched to a gene: 8. The CDR3 region is CASKPGTGVAYEQYF. CDR3 nucleotide sequence: TGTGCCAGCAAACCCGGGACAGGGGTTGCCTACGAGCAGTACTTC.

The rearrangement joins TRBV28 to TRBJ1-4; TRBD1 matches at 8 bases. Germline V gives CDR1 MDHEN, CDR2 SYDVKM. Unmatched junction bases numbered 10, after V lost 5 bases and J lost 8 bases. There are 15 residues in the CDR3. The CDR3 loop is CASSPRTGSGEKLFF. DNA for the CDR3: TGTGCCAGCAGTCCGAGGACAGGGTCAGGGGAAAAACTGTTTTTT. The full variable domain, with the rest looked up from reference TRBV28 and TRBJ1-4, is DVKVTQSSRYLVKRTGEKVFLECVQDMDHENMFWYRQDPGLGLRLIYFSYDVKMKEKGDIPEGYSVSREKKERFSLILESASTNQTSMYLCASSPRTGSGEKLFFGSGTQLSVL.

This clone came up a few times. This sequence joins TRBV6-8 and TRBJ1-5; 8 bases line up with TRBD1. Germline CDR1 MNHGY, CDR2 SAAAGT. The CDR3 consists of 14 residues. V shed 4 bases, J shed 6 bases, and the junction held 5 bases outside the gene matches. CDR3 loop: CASSSPGGGQPQHF. The CDR3 coding sequence is TGTGCCAGCAGTTCCCCAGGGGGCGGTCAGCCCCAGCATTTT.

This chain uses TRBV18 with TRBJ1-2, with D possibly being TRBD1 (6 bases). The CDR3 sequence is 13 residues long. The germline V gene encodes CDR1 KGHSH and CDR2 LQKENI. Trimming cost V 3 bases and J 9 bases, with 14 bases left between them. CDR3 sequence: CASSPSQGESYTF. The CDR3 DNA reads as TGTGCCAGCTCACCTTCACAGGGTGAAAGCTACACCTTC.

This clone was detected a few times. The genes are TRBV7-2 and TRBJ1-5, with D tentatively TRBD1 (5 bases). The CDR3 is made up of 13 amino acids. Trimming cost V 6 bases and J 3 bases, with 9 bases left between them. The germline V gene has CDR1 SGHTA and CDR2 FQGNSA. The CDR3 reads CASRAGLNQPQHF. In DNA form, the CDR3 reads TGTGCCAGCAGGGCGGGGCTCAATCAGCCCCAGCATTTT.

This clone showed up just a few times. J is TRBJ1-1 and V is TRBV11-3; TRBD1 matches 9 bases. With 5 bases clipped from V and 4 bases from J, the junction kept 5 bases outside the gene matches. The CDR3 spans 14 residues. Germline CDR1 is SGHNT and CDR2 is YENEEA. CDR3 sequence reads: CASSLGQGSTEAFF. The CDR3 DNA follows: TGTGCCAGCAGCCTAGGACAGGGGAGCACTGAAGCTTTCTTT.

This clone showed up many times. V is TRBV11-3 and J is TRBJ2-7; D is possibly TRBD1 (7 bases). V was shortened by 4 bases and J by 2 bases, with 15 bases between the two germline ends. The length of the CDR3 is 15 residues. Germline CDR1 is SGHNT and CDR2 is YENEEA. Here the CDR3 reads CASSSPDRRAYEQYF. The DNA of the CDR3 is TGTGCCAGCAGCTCCCCGGACAGGAGGGCCTACGAGCAGTACTTC.

This clone was observed a few times. The chain links TRBV6-8 to TRBJ2-7; 9 positions match TRBD1. This CDR3 is 15 amino acids long. CDR1 and CDR2 (germline): MNHGY, SAAAGT. The V and J ends lost 6 bases and 2 bases, in that order; junction bases with no gene match: 8. Written as DNA, the CDR3 is TGTGCCAGCAGGGCTGGACAGGGGTTGACCTACGAGCAGTACTTC. Protein sequence: CASRAGQGLTYEQYF.

In this sample, this clone turned up a few times. This chain uses TRBV30 with TRBJ1-1; D call uncertain. The CDR3 is made up of 13 amino acids. V gave up 4 bases and J gave up 1 base, with 10 bases separating them. CDR1 and CDR2 from the germline V gene are GTSNPN and SVGIG (reference sequence). This CDR3 is CAWTSTWNTEAFF. Written as DNA, the CDR3 is TGTGCCTGGACATCAACCTGGAACACTGAAGCTTTCTTT.

J is TRBJ1-2 and V is TRBV19; unclear D gene. V was shortened by 7 bases and J by 3 bases, with 9 bases between the two germline ends. Germline loops: CDR1 LNHDA, CDR2 SQIVND (reference sequence). There are 12 residues in the CDR3. CDR3 loop: CASTITHYGYTF. In DNA, the CDR3 is TGTGCCAGTACCATCACTCACTATGGCTACACCTTC.

This clone is labeled medium-sized. V gene TRBV9 combines with J gene TRBJ2-5, with TRBD1 matching over 8 bases. CDR3 length: 14 residues. Looked up from germline, CDR1 is SGDLS and CDR2 is YYNGEE. The J segment lost 3 bases and the V segment lost 4 bases, leaving 5 bases of the junction unmatched. CDR3 DNA sequence: TGTGCCAGCAGCCCCGAGGACAGGGAAGAGACCCAGTACTTC. This translates into CASSPEDREETQYF.

The CDR3 region has the DNA TGTGCCAGCAGCTTAGGTACTAGCGGGGGGACTGAGCAGTTCTTC. This sequence encodes CASSLGTSGGTEQFF. V usage is TRBV7-7 and J usage is TRBJ2-1; TRBD2 matches at 12 bases. The length of the CDR3 is 15 residues. Trimming took 1 base from V and 9 from J; bases not matched to a gene: 4. In germline, CDR1 is SSHAT, CDR2 FNYEAQ (reference sequence).

This clone was counted once. The J gene is TRBJ1-2, the V gene TRBV30; a weak D match, TRBD1 (5 bases). V was clipped by 0 bases and J by 2 bases, with 10 bases between them. The CDR3 sequence is 14 residues long. Germline CDR1 reads GTSNPN; CDR2 reads SVGIG (reference sequence). CDR3 loop: CAWSVGTGNYGYTF. CDR3 in DNA: TGTGCCTGGAGTGTCGGGACGGGAAACTATGGCTACACCTTC.

This sequence joins TRBV6-8 and TRBJ1-5; no clear D gene. The CDR3 consists of 13 residues. Trimming cost V 2 bases and J 4 bases, with 6 bases left between them. Germline V gives CDR1 MNHGY, CDR2 SAAAGT. Written as DNA, the CDR3 is TGTGCCAGCAGTTACCGGCAAAATCAGCCCCAGCATTTT. Translating gives CASSYRQNQPQHF.

This clone was observed a few times. V and J are TRBV15 and TRBJ1-2; 8 bases agree with TRBD1. The CDR3 is 16 residues long. Losses at the gene ends were 0 bases for V and 3 bases for J; bases not matched to a gene: 6. CDR1 is LNHNV, CDR2 YYDKDF, per germline (reference sequence). This chain's CDR3 is CATSRDSDRGDYGYTF. CDR3 nucleotides: TGTGCCACCAGCAGAGACTCTGACAGGGGTGACTATGGCTACACCTTC.

CDR3: CASSQYRGRYNEQFF. CDR3 in DNA: TGCGCCAGCAGTCAGTACAGGGGACGCTACAATGAGCAGTTCTTC. The V gene is TRBV5-1, the J gene TRBJ2-1; 7 bases line up with TRBD1. Trimming cost V 5 bases and J 3 bases; bases outside gene matches: 8. Germline assignment: CDR1 SGHRS and CDR2 YFSETQ. The CDR3 sequence is 15 residues long.

There are a few counts of this clone. The gene calls are TRBV28 and TRBJ1-2; 7 positions agree with TRBD1. V dropped 7 bases and J dropped 0; count of bases not matched to a gene: 5. Germline CDR1 is MDHEN and CDR2 is SYDVKM. CDR3 size: 14 residues. This CDR3 reads CASTGDSANYGYTF. CDR3 in DNA: TGTGCCAGCACCGGGGACAGCGCTAACTATGGCTACACCTTC.

The sample holds a few counts of this clone. In DNA form, the CDR3 reads TGTGCCAGCAGTCCGGCCGAGGGAGGAGGCTACACCTTC. Translated: CASSPAEGGGYTF. This chain links TRBV28 with TRBJ1-2; D is undetermined. CDR3 length: 13 amino acids. Trimming cost V 5 bases and J 8 bases, with 15 bases left between them. Germline V gene lookup returns CDR1 MDHEN and CDR2 SYDVKM.

This clone was picked up a small number of times. The J gene is TRBJ2-2, the V gene TRBV9; D is possibly TRBD1 (6 bases). CDR1 is SGDLS and CDR2 is YYNGEE in the germline V gene. The CDR3 has 15 residues. With 6 bases removed from V and 2 bases from J, the gap between germline ends came to 14 bases. CDR3 in amino acids: CASTVGGHNTGELFF. CDR3 in DNA: TGTGCCAGCACCGTTGGGGGACACAACACCGGGGAGCTGTTTTTT.